This T cell receptor (beta chain) originates from a study of beta chain features in type 1 diabetes. Study information: Fewer than 140,000,000 sorted cells were examined across all samples.

General observations from the study: Still unanswered here is whether HLA type influences TCRB rearrangement. An over-representation of cells with high TCR expression could result from cDNA sequencing.

Expressed TCRB transcripts were sequenced, since all the RNA that had been isolated was reverse transcribed. Clones were sequenced by immunoSEQ multiplex PCR, and TCRdb holds only the in-frame ones, with some missing. The sample holds fewer than 900,000 clones, about a sixth seen once. The germline V gene encodes CDR1 MDHEN and CDR2 SYDVKM. Losses at the gene ends were 6 bases for V and 3 bases for J; bases not matched to a gene: 12. CDR3 length: 16 amino acids. This clone was recorded a few times. The antigen is unknown. CD4+ naive, central memory, regulatory and stem cell-like memory cells were sorted via CD45RO/CCR7/CD25/CD127/CD95/CD27.

The material sequenced was naive CD4+ T cells from blood. The clonotype comes from a young woman in good health. The rearrangement uses TRBV28 and TRBJ1-2, with 8 positions matching TRBD1. The chain's CDR3 is CASSQHGLTGDYGYTF. For the CDR3, the DNA is TGTGCCAGCAGCCAACATGGCCTGACAGGGGACTATGGCTACACCTTC.